Shown below are 30 T cell receptor beta chains from a single sample sequenced in a study of cytomegalovirus exposure and HLA in healthy donors. The PCR was carried out with 60 Vbeta primers and 13 Jbeta primers. Some clones are missing from TCRdb's copy, which holds only in-frame ones; the method was immunoSEQ multiplex PCR. This table has fewer than 85,000 clones, roughly 70% appearing once. The specimen was PBMCs. The receptor source for this set is a man between 35 and 55 years old in good health and CMV-seropositive.

The V gene is TRBV6-6, the J gene TRBJ1-2; 7 bases fit TRBD1. The V gene end was trimmed by 0 bases and the J gene end by 4 bases; junction bases not matched to a gene: 5. Germline-derived CDR1 and CDR2 are MNHNY and SVGAGI (reference sequence). The CDR3 totals 15 residues. CDR3 in amino acids: CASSYSDRASYGYTF. For the CDR3, the DNA is TGTGCCAGCAGTTACTCCGACAGGGCCTCCTATGGCTACACCTTC.

The CDR3 loop reads CASTKDRWNSYEQYF. CDR3 DNA sequence: TGTGCCAGCACCAAGGACAGGTGGAATTCCTACGAGCAGTACTTC. V gene TRBV2 combines with J gene TRBJ2-5; 7 positions match TRBD1. The DNA end is more similar to TRBJ2-7, so the J call may be wrong. The germline CDR1 and CDR2 sequences are SNHLY and FYNNEI. The CDR3 covers 15 residues.

This clone turned up a few times. The chain joins TRBV4-2 to TRBJ1-6; the D is unclear. V lost 0 bases to trimming and J lost 6 bases, with 18 bases between them. The CDR3 is made up of 18 amino acids. In germline, CDR1 is LGHNA, CDR2 YNFKEQ. The CDR3 coding sequence is TGTGCCAGCAGCCAAGATCCTCAGAGCGGGGATCGTAATTCACCCCTCCACTTT. As protein: CASSQDPQSGDRNSPLHF.

This clone showed up just once. The chain recombines TRBV6-6 with TRBJ2-5, with D tentatively TRBD1 (6 bases). With 6 bases removed from V and 4 bases from J, the gap between germline ends came to 15 bases. Germline lookup yields CDR1 MNHNY and CDR2 SVGAGI (reference sequence). The CDR3 covers 14 residues. The CDR3 here is CASSQTGTGETQYF. For the CDR3, the DNA is TGTGCCAGCAGCCAAACAGGGACCGGAGAGACCCAGTACTTC.

Concerning this clone: This same CDR3 is encoded by further DNA sequences in the sample. This chain links TRBV28 with TRBJ1-5; D is undetermined. Germline V CDR1 and CDR2: MDHEN, SYDVKM. This CDR3 spans 15 amino acids. The V and J ends lost 1 base and 3 bases respectively, with 10 bases between them. The CDR3 region is CASSLSGFANQPQHF. In DNA, the CDR3 is TGTGCCAGCAGTTTATCGGGTTTTGCCAATCAGCCCCAGCATTTT.

There are a few counts of this clone. V is TRBV5-6 and J is TRBJ2-7; TRBD2 aligns across 9 bases. CDR3 size: 17 residues. Looked up from germline, CDR1 is SGHDT and CDR2 is YYEEEE. V dropped 0 bases and J dropped 1; count of bases not matched to a gene: 8. For the CDR3, the DNA is TGTGCCAGCAGCTTGGGGCTAGCGGGATTTCGGTCCTACGAGCAGTACTTC. Translation gives CASSLGLAGFRSYEQYF.

This clone occurred a few times. This CDR3 is CASSPGVEQFF. CDR3 in DNA: TGTGCCAGCAGCCCCGGGGTGGAGCAGTTCTTC. V and J are TRBV7-2 and TRBJ2-1, with D possibly being TRBD2 (5 bases). The CDR3 has 11 amino acids. Trimming pared 5 bases from V and 10 bases from J, leaving 9 bases between. Per germline, CDR1 SGHTA and CDR2 FQGNSA.

This clone was found many times. This chain links TRBV4-2 with TRBJ1-2; 8 bases map to TRBD1. Germline CDR1 LGHNA, CDR2 YNFKEQ. This CDR3 contains 16 residues. The ends lost 4 bases at V and 4 bases at J; junction bases unmatched: 11. The CDR3 DNA reads as TGTGCCAGCAGCCGAGGCTCCAGGGGGCGTTTCTATGGCTACACCTTC. Its protein is CASSRGSRGRFYGYTF.

The chain recombines TRBV7-8 with TRBJ2-6; D is undetermined. Germline-derived CDR1 and CDR2 are SGHVS and FQNEAQ. The CDR3 covers 15 residues. V was clipped by 3 bases and J by 0 bases, with 6 bases between them. In DNA form, the CDR3 reads TGTGCCAGCAGCTTTGGGCGCTCTGGGGCCAACGTCCTGACTTTC. Translation: CASSFGRSGANVLTF.

The rearrangement uses TRBV13 and TRBJ1-1; D is possibly TRBD1 (6 bases). Between the trimmed V and J ends, which lost 7 bases and 11 bases, there was a span of 20 bases. This CDR3 comprises 13 residues. Germline CDR1 reads PRHDT; CDR2 reads FYEKMQ (reference sequence). CDR3 DNA: TGTGCCAGCACCGCGAAGCGGGACATTGGGGCTTTCTTT. Translating it yields CASTAKRDIGAFF. Full variable domain (remainder filled in from reference TRBV13 and TRBJ1-1): AAGVIQSPRHLIKEKRETATLKCYPIPRHDTVYWYQQGPGQDPQFLISFYEKMQSDKGSIPDRFSAQQFSDYHSELNMSSLELGDSALYFCASTAKRDIGAFFGQGTRLTVV.

This clone was seen a few times. The gene calls are TRBV30 and TRBJ1-2; D is perhaps TRBD1 (6 bases). The ends were cut back, 2 bases at V and 3 bases at J, with 16 bases in the middle. This CDR3 has 15 amino acids. The germline gives CDR1 GTSNPN, CDR2 SVGIG (reference sequence). This chain's CDR3 is CAWSPLRDTHYGYTF. The CDR3 DNA follows: TGTGCCTGGAGTCCCCTAAGGGACACACACTATGGCTACACCTTC.

The chain links TRBV28 to TRBJ1-1; D is undetermined. Germline CDR1 MDHEN, CDR2 SYDVKM. Between the trimmed V and J ends, which lost 4 bases and 11 bases, there was a span of 23 bases. This CDR3 has 15 residues. In DNA form, the CDR3 reads TGTGCCAGCAGTTCCCCCCTGGCCGGGGTTGGGAGGGCTTTCTTT. Amino acids: CASSSPLAGVGRAFF.

In DNA, the CDR3 is TGTGCCAGCAGTCCCACTAGCGGGAGCCACCTTAAGGAGTTCTTC. This gives the protein CASSPTSGSHLKEFF. The chain combines TRBV6-5 with TRBJ2-1, with 11 bases lining up with TRBD2. V shed 5 bases, J shed 14 bases, and the junction held 14 bases outside the gene matches. The CDR3 sequence is 15 residues long. Looked up from germline, CDR1 is MNHEY and CDR2 is SVGAGI.

The V gene is TRBV19, the J gene TRBJ2-7, with 12 bases aligning to TRBD1. The J segment lost 2 bases and the V segment lost 6 bases, leaving 5 bases of the junction unmatched. This CDR3 region has 15 residues. The germline gives CDR1 LNHDA, CDR2 SQIVND (reference sequence). The CDR3 DNA sequence: TGTGCCAGTAGACTCCGGGACAGGGGGCCCTACGAGCAGTACTTC. It codes for CASRLRDRGPYEQYF.

V gene TRBV4-1 combines with J gene TRBJ2-3; D may be TRBD2 (6 bases). The germline V gene encodes CDR1 MGHRA and CDR2 YSYEKL. V shed 0 bases and J shed 3 bases, with 22 bases lying between them. There are 19 residues in the CDR3. CDR3 sequence: CASSQEGGRAEVKTDTQYF. The CDR3 DNA is TGCGCCAGCAGCCAAGAGGGGGGACGGGCGGAGGTTAAGACAGATACGCAGTATTTT.

The table lists this clone with a count of one. An end of the junction does not agree with germline; a read error may underlie this. The chain uses TRBV4-2 and TRBJ2-1, with 11 bases matching TRBD2. Germline values: CDR1 LGHNA, CDR2 YNFKEQ. The CDR3 loop spans 15 amino acids. CDR3 DNA: TGTGCCAGCAGCCAAGATGGGATAGCGGGAGGGTCCTTCCTCTTC. Its translation: CASSQDGIAGGSFLF.

The V call is TRBV11-2, the J call TRBJ2-5, with D uncertain. Germline assignment: CDR1 SGHAT and CDR2 FQNNGV. This CDR3 has 15 amino acids. The ends were cut back, 1 base at V and 4 bases at J, with 13 bases in the middle. The CDR3 here is CASSLVDGVGETQYF. The CDR3 DNA is TGTGCCAGCAGCTTAGTCGACGGAGTTGGAGAGACCCAGTACTTC.

The J gene is TRBJ2-1, the V gene TRBV7-3, with a possible D match to TRBD2 (7 bases). V was shortened by 4 bases and J by 10 bases, with 17 bases between the two germline ends. The germline CDR1 and CDR2 sequences are SGHTA and FQGTGA. CDR3 length: 14 residues. The CDR3 coding sequence is TGTGCCAGCAGCTCGAAAGGGGGGGAACTCGAGCAGTTCTTC. Its protein product is CASSSKGGELEQFF.

The chain recombines TRBV19 with TRBJ2-4; TRBD1 aligns across 8 bases. Trimming cost V 5 bases and J 3 bases; bases outside gene matches: 3. In germline, CDR1 is LNHDA, CDR2 SQIVND (reference sequence). This CDR3 region has 14 residues. CDR3 amino acids: CASSPGQDKNIQYF. The CDR3 DNA is TGTGCCAGTAGTCCGGGACAGGACAAAAACATTCAGTACTTC. Full variable domain (rest looked up from reference TRBV19 and TRBJ2-4): DGGITQSPKYLFRKEGQNVTLSCEQNLNHDAMYWYRQDPGQGLRLIYYSQIVNDFQKGDIAEGYSVSREKKESFPLTVTSAQKNPTAFYLCASSPGQDKNIQYFGAGTRLSVL.

The gene calls are TRBV6-6 and TRBJ1-5; D is unresolved. CDR1 is MNHNY, CDR2 SVGAGI, per germline (reference sequence). Trimming took off 10 bases at V and 3 bases at J, with 19 bases between the two ends. The CDR3 spans 15 residues. This CDR3 reads CATDPSTRFNQPQHF. CDR3 nucleotide sequence: TGTGCCACCGACCCTTCTACCAGGTTCAATCAGCCCCAGCATTTT.

This chain links TRBV7-9 with TRBJ1-1; D is ambiguous. Trimming took off 7 bases at V and 3 bases at J, with 12 bases between the two ends. The germline V gene has CDR1 SEHNR and CDR2 FQNEAQ (reference sequence). CDR3 length equals 13 residues. CDR3 nucleotides: TGTGCCAGCAACCAAATACGGGACACTGAAGCTTTCTTT. Amino acid sequence: CASNQIRDTEAFF. The variable domain in full, with the rest retrieved from reference TRBV7-9 and TRBJ1-1, is DTGVSQNPRHKITKRGQNVTFRCDPISEHNRLYWYRQTLGQGPEFLTYFQNEAQLEKSRLLSDRFSAERPKGSFSTLEIQRTEQGDSAMYLCASNQIRDTEAFFGQGTRLTVV.

Here the CDR3 DNA reads TGTGCCAGCAGCTTAAATCCAGGGGGTACGGCTTTCTTT. This encodes CASSLNPGGTAFF. The rearrangement links TRBV7-3 to TRBJ1-1, with 7 bases aligning to TRBD1. Germline CDR1 is SGHTA and CDR2 is FQGTGA. J gave up 11 bases and V 1 base, and 7 bases lay outside the gene matches. The CDR3 runs 13 residues. Based on the CDR3 plus reference TRBV7-3 and TRBJ1-1, the full variable domain is GAGVSQTPSNKVTEKGKYVELRCDPISGHTALYWYRQSLGQGPEFLIYFQGTGAADDSGLPNDRFFAVRPEGSVSTLKIQRTERGDSAVYLCASSLNPGGTAFFGQGTRLTVV.

The chain couples TRBV5-1 to TRBJ1-4; D remains ambiguous. Per the germline V gene, CDR1 is SGHRS and CDR2 is YFSETQ. The CDR3 covers 12 residues. The ends were cut back, 4 bases at V and 6 bases at J, with 7 bases in the middle. CDR3 DNA: TGCGCCAGCAGCCTTAATGATGAAAAACTGTTTTTT. It encodes CASSLNDEKLFF.

The chain carries TRBV7-7 and TRBJ2-3; 7 bases are shared with TRBD1. V shed 1 base, J shed 2 bases, and the junction held 6 bases outside the gene matches. CDR3 length: 16 amino acids. Germline loops: CDR1 SSHAT, CDR2 FNYEAQ (reference sequence). The CDR3: CASSLGAGQDTDTQYF. The CDR3 region has the DNA TGTGCCAGCAGCTTAGGGGCTGGACAGGACACAGATACGCAGTATTTT.

This clone was counted a few times. V is TRBV9 and J is TRBJ2-1; 7 nucleotides match TRBD2. Germline V gene data show CDR1 as SGDLS and CDR2 as YYNGEE. This CDR3 has 14 amino acids. Losses at the gene ends were 3 bases for V and 4 bases for J; bases not matched to a gene: 4. The CDR3 spells CASSEALAYNEQFF. The DNA for the CDR3 is TGTGCCAGCAGCGAAGCACTAGCGTACAATGAGCAGTTCTTC.

V usage is TRBV30 and J usage is TRBJ1-1, with TRBD1 identical over 7 bases. CDR3 length equals 14 residues. CDR1 is GTSNPN and CDR2 is SVGIG in the germline V gene (reference sequence). With 6 bases clipped from V and 0 bases from J, the junction kept 7 bases outside the gene matches. The CDR3 sequence is CACKRGTVNTEAFF. CDR3 coding DNA: TGTGCCTGCAAAAGGGGGACAGTGAACACTGAAGCTTTCTTT.

This clone was detected only a few times. This sequence joins TRBV7-2 and TRBJ1-1; the D is unclear. This CDR3 spans 15 amino acids. The germline V gene encodes CDR1 SGHTA and CDR2 FQGNSA. The V and J ends lost 1 base and 3 bases respectively, with 12 bases between them. CDR3 bases: TGTGCCAGCAGCTTAGACTCCGGCGGCTACACTGAAGCTTTCTTT. Translated, it gives CASSLDSGGYTEAFF.

The genes are TRBV4-2 and TRBJ1-4; D remains unclear. Trimming took off 0 bases at V and 4 bases at J, with 12 bases between the two ends. Germline lookup yields CDR1 LGHNA and CDR2 YNFKEQ. CDR3 length: 16 residues. The CDR3 here is CASSQDYRSYNEKLFF. The CDR3 DNA is TGTGCCAGCAGCCAAGATTACCGTAGTTATAATGAAAAACTGTTTTTT.

V and J are TRBV30 and TRBJ1-5; 9 positions match TRBD1. V trimming: 5 bases; J trimming: 4 bases; junction bases outside the gene matches: 3. This CDR3 has 13 amino acids. Looked up from germline, CDR1 is GTSNPN and CDR2 is SVGIG (reference sequence). The CDR3 nucleotides read TGTGCCTGGGGGACAGGGAGGAATCAGCCCCAGCATTTT. Translating it yields CAWGTGRNQPQHF.

The V gene is TRBV11-2, the J gene TRBJ2-2, with 9 bases that match TRBD2. With V trimmed by 0 bases and J by 1 base, 9 bases remained unmatched. The length of the CDR3 is 19 residues. Germline V lookup: CDR1 SGHAT, CDR2 FQNNGV. Written as DNA, the CDR3 is TGTGCCAGCAGCTTAGAAACTTTTAGCGGGAGTAAGAACACCGGGGAGCTGTTTTTT. This encodes CASSLETFSGSKNTGELFF.